Shown below are 23 T cell receptor beta chains from a single sample sequenced in a study of chemoradiotherapy in HPV16-positive cancers. Repertoires were generated with immunoSEQ multiplex PCR, while TCRdb's copy carries only in-frame clones and drops some. Counted here are about 19,000 clones, roughly 84% occurring once; the ten biggest clones make up 3.7%. Source: blood, taken from a patient who underwent chemoradiotherapy. All receptors derive from a human donor with HPV-associated anogenital cancer.

The chain links TRBV18 to TRBJ1-1; no definite D call. CDR3 length: 13 amino acids. Trimming left V 3 bases short and J 4 bases short, with 9 bases between. Per germline, CDR1 KGHSH and CDR2 LQKENI. The CDR3 DNA sequence: TGTGCCAGCTCACCTGGGGTAGTCACTGAAGCTTTCTTT. Translation gives CASSPGVVTEAFF.

This clone was recorded once. V is TRBV6-6 and J is TRBJ1-4; D not resolved. V lost 8 bases, J lost 8 bases, and 18 bases lay in between. CDR3 length: 14 amino acids. Germline V CDR1 and CDR2: MNHNY, SVGAGI (reference sequence). The CDR3 protein is CASGIHITEEKLFF. As DNA, the CDR3 is TGTGCCAGCGGTATCCACATAACGGAAGAAAAACTGTTTTTT.

V is TRBV18 and J is TRBJ1-3; D is unresolved. V lost 3 bases to trimming and J lost 4 bases, with 13 bases between them. The CDR3 totals 15 residues. Germline loops: CDR1 KGHSH, CDR2 LQKENI. Written as DNA, the CDR3 is TGTGCCAGCTCACCGGAAGGGAGACTGGGAAACACCATATATTTT. As protein: CASSPEGRLGNTIYF. Together with reference TRBV18 and TRBJ1-3, the CDR3 gives the full variable domain: NAGVMQNPRHLVRRRGQEARLRCSPMKGHSHVYWYRQLPEEGLKFMVYLQKENIIDESGMPKERFSAEFPKEGPSILRIQQVVRGDSAAYFCASSPEGRLGNTIYFGEGSWLTVV.

This chain connects TRBV5-1 to TRBJ2-3; unclear D gene. V was shortened by 0 bases and J by 2 bases, with 13 bases between the two germline ends. CDR3 length equals 16 residues. Germline lookup yields CDR1 SGHRS and CDR2 YFSETQ. The CDR3 here is CASSLAGVIYTDTQYF. The CDR3 DNA reads TGCGCCAGCAGCTTGGCCGGAGTGATTTACACAGATACGCAGTATTTT.

The chain carries TRBV2 and TRBJ2-1, with 8 bases that match TRBD2. Germline loops: CDR1 SNHLY, CDR2 FYNNEI. The CDR3 covers 15 residues. The V gene end was trimmed by 5 bases and the J gene end by 9 bases; junction bases not matched to a gene: 12. The CDR3 protein is CASSLSGAILGEQFF. CDR3 nucleotide sequence: TGTGCCAGCAGTCTTAGCGGGGCCATCCTGGGTGAGCAGTTCTTC.

This sequence joins TRBV5-8 and TRBJ2-5; unclear D gene. CDR1 and CDR2 (germline): SGHTS, YDEGEE. This CDR3 has 15 amino acids. V dropped 6 bases and J dropped 5 bases, with 20 bases sitting between them. The CDR3 DNA reads TGTGCCAGCATTCTGCAGAGGATTCATAGGGAGACCCAGTACTTC. This translates into CASILQRIHRETQYF.

This chain links TRBV10-3 with TRBJ2-5, with 10 nucleotides matching TRBD1. Looked up from germline, CDR1 is ENHRY and CDR2 is SYGVKD. V lost 5 bases and J lost 4; bases outside the gene matches: 4. This CDR3 has 14 residues. CDR3 sequence reads: CAISTTGGRETQYF. In DNA, the CDR3 is TGTGCCATCAGTACGACAGGGGGCCGAGAGACCCAGTACTTC.

The rearrangement links TRBV19 to TRBJ2-3; D not resolved. CDR1 is LNHDA and CDR2 is SQIVND in the germline V gene (reference sequence). The CDR3 length is 14 residues. The V gene lost 1 base and the J gene lost 0 bases, with 5 bases spanning the gap. CDR3 region: CASSIGFSTDTQYF. The CDR3 bases are TGTGCCAGTAGTATAGGCTTCAGCACAGATACGCAGTATTTT.

The chain uses TRBV6-5 and TRBJ2-7; D is unclear. The germline CDR1 and CDR2 sequences are MNHEY and SVGAGI. The V end was cut by 6 bases, the J end by 5 bases, with 5 bases between. The CDR3 covers 10 residues. The CDR3 loop is CASSSHEQYF. The CDR3 nucleotides are TGTGCCAGCAGCTCTCACGAGCAGTACTTC.

This chain uses TRBV7-9 with TRBJ2-5, with no clear D. Germline V gene data show CDR1 as SEHNR and CDR2 as FQNEAQ (reference sequence). V was cut by 4 bases and J by 0 bases, with 12 bases left in between. CDR3 length: 15 amino acids. The CDR3 loop is CASSSGLKYQETQYF. The CDR3 coding sequence is TGTGCCAGCAGCTCCGGCTTAAAGTACCAAGAGACCCAGTACTTC.

The chain combines TRBV5-1 with TRBJ1-3; D unresolved. Per the germline V gene, CDR1 is SGHRS and CDR2 is YFSETQ. V was shortened by 4 bases and J by 0 bases, with 11 bases between the two germline ends. The CDR3 consists of 15 residues. The CDR3 loop reads CASSPGGGSGNTIYF. The CDR3 DNA reads TGCGCCAGCAGCCCGGGAGGAGGCTCTGGAAACACCATATATTTT.

This clone was recorded only once. The chain recombines TRBV28 with TRBJ1-1; unclear D gene. The germline V gene has CDR1 MDHEN and CDR2 SYDVKM. The V end lost 4 bases, the J end lost 6 bases, and 12 bases lay between the germline ends. The CDR3 is made up of 13 amino acids. The CDR3 protein is CASSSRLGPEAFF. The DNA for the CDR3 is TGTGCCAGCAGTTCCCGACTTGGCCCTGAAGCTTTCTTT.

This chain connects TRBV28 to TRBJ1-1; possibly TRBD1 for D (5 bases). V lost 5 bases and J lost 11, with 15 bases in between. The CDR3 sequence is 12 residues long. Germline V gene sequence: CDR1 MDHEN, CDR2 SYDVKM. The chain's CDR3 is CASSRPGVMAFF. The CDR3 DNA sequence: TGTGCCAGCAGTCGGCCGGGGGTTATGGCTTTCTTT.

The rearrangement uses TRBV19 and TRBJ1-1; 7 bases fit TRBD1. Trimming at V came to 1 base and at J to 7 bases, leaving 12 bases not matched to a gene. Germline assignment: CDR1 LNHDA and CDR2 SQIVND (reference sequence). The CDR3 totals 16 residues. CDR3 amino acids: CASSIADDRDDLEAFF. CDR3 nucleotides: TGTGCCAGTAGTATAGCGGACGACAGGGACGATCTTGAAGCTTTCTTT.

This clone was observed a single time. V usage is TRBV9 and J usage is TRBJ2-5, with D possibly matching TRBD2 (6 bases). The V gene's germline CDR1 is SGDLS and CDR2 YYNGEE. Deletions cut 4 bases from V and 2 bases from J, with 18 bases between. This CDR3 region has 16 residues. CDR3 sequence (DNA): TGTGCCAGCAGCCTGGCCACCCAAGGAGGGCAAGAGACCCAGTACTTC. It yields the protein CASSLATQGGQETQYF.

CDR3 sequence: CASSSSGTGSTDTQYF. CDR3 DNA: TGTGCCAGCAGTTCGTCCGGGACAGGGTCCACAGATACGCAGTATTTT. This sequence joins TRBV2 and TRBJ2-3; 9 bases are a match to TRBD1. The CDR3 sequence is 16 residues long. Germline-derived CDR1 and CDR2 are SNHLY and FYNNEI. V shed 5 bases, J shed 2 bases, and the junction held 8 bases outside the gene matches.

The chain uses TRBV7-6 and TRBJ2-2; D unresolved. This CDR3 has 11 residues. V lost 7 bases, J lost 8 bases, and 8 bases lay in between. From germline, CDR1 is SGHVS and CDR2 FNYEAQ. Written as DNA, the CDR3 is TGTGCCAGCACCCTCGCGGGGGAGCTGTTTTTT. Translated, it gives CASTLAGELFF.

The chain employs TRBV4-1 and TRBJ1-5; D is ambiguous. V lost 0 bases to trimming and J lost 6 bases, with 9 bases between them. The CDR3 has 14 amino acids. CDR1 and CDR2 from the germline V gene are MGHRA and YSYEKL. This CDR3 is CASSQEGYSQPQHF. CDR3 DNA: TGCGCCAGCAGCCAAGAAGGTTACTCTCAGCCCCAGCATTTT.

The chain is built from TRBV9 and TRBJ1-1; possibly TRBD1 for D (5 bases). Germline values: CDR1 SGDLS, CDR2 YYNGEE. Trimming left V 4 bases short and J 1 base short, with 20 bases between. CDR3 size: 17 residues. The CDR3 sequence is CASSPRPGFGANTEAFF. The CDR3 region has the DNA TGTGCCAGCAGCCCCAGACCAGGATTTGGGGCGAACACTGAAGCTTTCTTT.

The V call is TRBV18, the J call TRBJ2-3; D is unclear. Germline CDR1 and CDR2: KGHSH and LQKENI. The V end was cut by 3 bases, the J end by 2 bases, with 15 bases between. This CDR3 is built from 16 residues. The CDR3: CASSPPTVPSTDTQYF. DNA for the CDR3: TGTGCCAGCTCACCCCCCACGGTGCCGTCCACAGATACGCAGTATTTT.

V usage is TRBV5-1 and J usage is TRBJ2-1, with 11 bases identical to TRBD2. Germline V gene data show CDR1 as SGHRS and CDR2 as YFSETQ. CDR3 length equals 15 residues. V lost 4 bases to trimming and J lost 4 bases; unmatched junction nucleotides: 4. This chain's CDR3 is CASSSTSGGYNEQFF. Written as DNA, the CDR3 is TGCGCCAGCAGCAGTACTAGCGGGGGTTACAATGAGCAGTTCTTC.

The chain joins TRBV14 to TRBJ2-7, with D perhaps matching TRBD1 or TRBD2 (5 bases each). CDR3 size: 12 residues. Per the germline V gene, CDR1 is SGHDN and CDR2 is FVKESK. Trimming shortened V by 0 bases and J by 7 bases, and 7 bases separated the two germline ends. The CDR3 reads CASSQDGGEQYF. As DNA, the CDR3 is TGTGCCAGCAGCCAAGATGGGGGTGAGCAGTACTTC.

The chain combines TRBV28 with TRBJ1-2; no clear D. This CDR3 spans 13 amino acids. The V and J ends lost 4 bases and 8 bases respectively, with 14 bases between them. CDR1 is MDHEN, CDR2 SYDVKM, per germline. The CDR3 DNA reads TGTGCCAGCAGTTCGACGATGGGTTCCGGCTACACCTTC. It yields the protein CASSSTMGSGYTF.